This is a list of T cell receptor beta chains from one sample in a study of shared clonotypes between healthy human individuals. TCRdb's table, derived via immunoSEQ multiplex PCR, lists solely in-frame clones and lacks some. The table lists fewer than 2.5 million clones, over 85% of them singletons, with roughly 0.36% in the top ten. The sample comprised naive CD4+ T cells from PBMCs. The receptors come from a young man in good health. Some clones in this sample may be carry-over from other donors' samples. Each CDR3 is given with its conserved first and last residue. A D gene is named only where the DNA matches it firmly. Rows may omit the clone size; those that give it use once, few, many or a size class.

d_gene	abundance	v_gene	j_gene	CDR3aa	CDR3nt
NA	NA	TRBV6-5	TRBJ2-1	CASSRRRDEQFF	TGTGCCAGCAGCCGAAGAAGGGATGAGCAGTTCTTC
TRBD1	once	TRBV7-9	TRBJ1-2	CASSPHPGQGIDYGYTF	TGTGCCAGCAGCCCCCACCCGGGACAGGGAATAGACTATGGCTACACCTTC
TRBD1	NA	TRBV27	TRBJ1-2	CASSSVNRGNHGYTF	TGTGCCAGCAGTAGTGTTAACAGGGGGAATCATGGCTACACCTTC
NA	NA	TRBV2	TRBJ2-7	CASSEQGRGTYEQYF	TGTGCCAGCAGTGAACAGGGTAGGGGGACCTACGAGCAGTACTTC
NA	NA	TRBV28	TRBJ1-2	CASSYAGGYTF	TGTGCCAGCAGTTACGCAGGGGGCTACACCTTC
NA	NA	TRBV6-5	TRBJ2-7	CASSYRPGARNEQYF	TGTGCCAGCAGTTATAGGCCGGGAGCAAGGAACGAGCAGTACTTC
TRBD2	NA	TRBV6-6	TRBJ2-5	CASSSQTSGARETQYF	TGTGCCAGCAGTTCCCAAACTAGCGGGGCTAGGGAGACCCAGTACTTC
NA	NA	TRBV7-2	TRBJ2-7	CASSLVRPYEQYF	TGTGCCAGCAGCTTAGTGCGGCCCTACGAGCAGTACTTC
NA	NA	TRBV9	TRBJ2-1	CASSVAARIDEQFF	TGTGCCAGCAGCGTAGCGGCCAGGATCGATGAGCAGTTCTTC
NA	NA	TRBV6-5	TRBJ2-7	CASGRRVYEQYF	TGTGCCAGCGGACGGAGGGTCTACGAGCAGTACTTC
NA	NA	TRBV5-1	TRBJ2-2	CASSLSQLAATGELFF	TGCGCCAGCAGCTTGAGCCAATTGGCAGCCACCGGGGAGCTGTTTTTT
TRBD1	NA	TRBV18	TRBJ1-3	CASSLQGAGNTIYF	TGTGCCAGCTCACTCCAGGGGGCTGGAAACACCATATATTTT
NA	NA	TRBV5-1	TRBJ1-4	CASSSIQGILGEKLFF	TGCGCCAGCAGCTCAATACAAGGGATTTTGGGCGAAAAACTGTTTTTT
TRBD2	NA	TRBV7-2	TRBJ2-1	CASSLGLAAYNEQFF	TGTGCCAGCAGCTTAGGACTAGCGGCTTACAATGAGCAGTTCTTC
NA	NA	TRBV18	TRBJ1-1	CASSPPGHSNTEAFF	TGTGCCAGCTCACCACCGGGACACTCGAACACTGAAGCTTTCTTT
NA	NA	TRBV7-3	TRBJ2-1	CASSIQSGPSYNEQFF	TGTGCCAGCAGCATCCAAAGCGGGCCCTCCTACAATGAGCAGTTCTTC
NA	NA	TRBV15	TRBJ2-5	CATSREARGQETQYF	TGTGCCACCAGCAGAGAAGCTAGGGGGCAAGAGACCCAGTACTTC
NA	NA	TRBV7-2	TRBJ2-2	CASSLGQGKSGELFF	TGTGCCAGCAGCTTGGGCCAGGGGAAGTCCGGGGAGCTGTTTTTT
NA	NA	TRBV18	TRBJ2-2	CASSPPGDTGELFF	TGTGCCAGCTCACCCCCCGGGGACACCGGGGAGCTGTTTTTT
NA	NA	TRBV27	TRBJ1-1	CASSLRVGTEAFF	TGTGCCAGCAGTTTAAGGGTCGGGACTGAAGCTTTCTTT
TRBD2	NA	TRBV28	TRBJ2-3	CASSLGTSGRIIDTQYF	TGTGCCAGCAGTTTAGGGACTAGCGGGAGGATTATAGATACGCAGTATTTT